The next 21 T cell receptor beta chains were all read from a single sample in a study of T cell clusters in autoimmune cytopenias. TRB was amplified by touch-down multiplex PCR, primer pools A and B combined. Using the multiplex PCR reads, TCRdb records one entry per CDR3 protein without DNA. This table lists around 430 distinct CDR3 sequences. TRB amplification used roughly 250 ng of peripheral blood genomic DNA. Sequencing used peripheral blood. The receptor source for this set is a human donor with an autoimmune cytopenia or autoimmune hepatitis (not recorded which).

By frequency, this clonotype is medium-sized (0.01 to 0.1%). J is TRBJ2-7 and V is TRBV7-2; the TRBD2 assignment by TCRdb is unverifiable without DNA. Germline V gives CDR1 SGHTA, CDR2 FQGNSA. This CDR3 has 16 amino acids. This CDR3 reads CASSLGGLAGVYEQYF. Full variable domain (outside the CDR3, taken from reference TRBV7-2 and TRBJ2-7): GAGVSQSPSNKVTEKGKDVELRCDPISGHTALYWYRQSLGQGLEFLIYFQGNSAPDKSGLPSDRFSAERTGGSVSTLTIQRTQQEDSAVYLCASSLGGLAGVYEQYFGPGTRLTVT.

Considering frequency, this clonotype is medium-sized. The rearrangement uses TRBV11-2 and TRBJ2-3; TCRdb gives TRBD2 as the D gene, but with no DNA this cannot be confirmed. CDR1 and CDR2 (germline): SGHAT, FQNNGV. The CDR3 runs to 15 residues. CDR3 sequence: CASRGGWAGADTQYF.

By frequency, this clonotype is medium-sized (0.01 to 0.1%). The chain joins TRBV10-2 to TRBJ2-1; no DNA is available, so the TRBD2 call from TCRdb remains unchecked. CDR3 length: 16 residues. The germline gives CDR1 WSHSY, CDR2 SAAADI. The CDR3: CASKSGGGLSYNEQFF.

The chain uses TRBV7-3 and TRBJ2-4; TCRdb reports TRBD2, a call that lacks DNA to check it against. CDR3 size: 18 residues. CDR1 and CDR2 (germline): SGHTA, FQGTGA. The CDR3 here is CASSFPVRGGLAKNIQYF.

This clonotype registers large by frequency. The CDR3 sequence: CSVLGLSGGYQETQYF. The chain joins TRBV29-1 to TRBJ2-5; TCRdb indicates TRBD2, and absent DNA this call remains unverified. CDR1 and CDR2 (germline): SQVTM, ANQGSEA. This CDR3 comprises 16 residues.

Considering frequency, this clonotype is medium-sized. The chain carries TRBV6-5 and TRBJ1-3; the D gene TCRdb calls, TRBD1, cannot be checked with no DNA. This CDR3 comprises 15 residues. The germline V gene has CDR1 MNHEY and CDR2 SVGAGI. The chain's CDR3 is CASSMTGGSGNTIYF.

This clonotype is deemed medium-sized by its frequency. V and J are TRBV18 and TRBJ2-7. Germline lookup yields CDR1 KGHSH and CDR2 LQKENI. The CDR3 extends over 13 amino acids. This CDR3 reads CASSPDTVWEQYF.

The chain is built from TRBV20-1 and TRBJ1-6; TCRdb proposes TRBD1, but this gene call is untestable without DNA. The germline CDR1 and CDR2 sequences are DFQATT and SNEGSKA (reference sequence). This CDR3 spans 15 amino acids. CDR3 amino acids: CSATAGDRNNSPLHF.

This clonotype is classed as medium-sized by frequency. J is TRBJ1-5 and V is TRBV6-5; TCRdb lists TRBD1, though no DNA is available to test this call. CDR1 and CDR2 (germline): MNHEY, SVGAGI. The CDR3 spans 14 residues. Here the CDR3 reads CASSPDRGDQPQHF.

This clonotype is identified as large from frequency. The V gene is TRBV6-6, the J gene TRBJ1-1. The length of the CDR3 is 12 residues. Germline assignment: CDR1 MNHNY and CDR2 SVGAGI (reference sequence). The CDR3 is CASILGRRGAFF.

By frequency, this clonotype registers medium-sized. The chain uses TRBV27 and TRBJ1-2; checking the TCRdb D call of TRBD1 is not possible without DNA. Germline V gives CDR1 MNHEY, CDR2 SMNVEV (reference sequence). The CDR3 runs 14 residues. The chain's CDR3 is CASSFNIQGYGYTF.

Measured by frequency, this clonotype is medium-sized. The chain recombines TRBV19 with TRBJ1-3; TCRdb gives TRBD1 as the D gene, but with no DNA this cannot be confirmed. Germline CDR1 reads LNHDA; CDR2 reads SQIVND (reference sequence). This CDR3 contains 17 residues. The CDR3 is CASSGGQGASSGNTIYF. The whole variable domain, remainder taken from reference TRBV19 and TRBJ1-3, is DGGITQSPKYLFRKEGQNVTLSCEQNLNHDAMYWYRQDPGQGLRLIYYSQIVNDFQKGDIAEGYSVSREKKESFPLTVTSAQKNPTAFYLCASSGGQGASSGNTIYFGEGSWLTVV.

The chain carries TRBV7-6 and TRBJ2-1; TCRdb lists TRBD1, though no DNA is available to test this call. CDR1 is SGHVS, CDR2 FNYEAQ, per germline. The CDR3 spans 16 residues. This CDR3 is CASSLGAARGDDEQFF.

CDR3 loop: CASSLTASGRAPDTQYF. V is TRBV27 and J is TRBJ2-3; the D call of TRBD2 rests on TCRdb alone, since no DNA is present to check it. CDR1 is MNHEY and CDR2 is SMNVEV in the germline V gene (reference sequence). This CDR3 spans 17 amino acids.

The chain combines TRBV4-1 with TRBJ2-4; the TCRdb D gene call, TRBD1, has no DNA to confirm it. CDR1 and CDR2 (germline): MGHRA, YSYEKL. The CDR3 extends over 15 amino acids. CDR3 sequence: CASSQEWGGGNIQYF.

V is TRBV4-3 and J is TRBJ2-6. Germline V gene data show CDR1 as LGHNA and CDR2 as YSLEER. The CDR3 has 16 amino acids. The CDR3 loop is CASSQDQGSGANVLTF.

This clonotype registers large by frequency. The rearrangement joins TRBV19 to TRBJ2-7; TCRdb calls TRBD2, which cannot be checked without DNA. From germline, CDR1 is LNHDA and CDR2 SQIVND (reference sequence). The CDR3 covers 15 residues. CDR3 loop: CASSIASSGGGEQYF.

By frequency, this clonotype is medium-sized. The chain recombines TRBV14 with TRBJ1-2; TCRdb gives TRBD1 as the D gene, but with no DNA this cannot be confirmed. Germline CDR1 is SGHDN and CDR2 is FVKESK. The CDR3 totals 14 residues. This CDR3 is CASSRRTGDYGYTF.

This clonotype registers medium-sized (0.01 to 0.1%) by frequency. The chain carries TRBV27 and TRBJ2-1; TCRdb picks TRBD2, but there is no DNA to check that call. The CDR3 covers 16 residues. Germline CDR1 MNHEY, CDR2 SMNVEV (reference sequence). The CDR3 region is CASSTGLAAAIDEQFF.

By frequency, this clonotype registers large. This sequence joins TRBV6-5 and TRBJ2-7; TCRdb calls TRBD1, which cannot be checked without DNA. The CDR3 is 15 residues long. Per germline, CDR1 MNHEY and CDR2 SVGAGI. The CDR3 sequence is CASSKTGDSGYEQYF.

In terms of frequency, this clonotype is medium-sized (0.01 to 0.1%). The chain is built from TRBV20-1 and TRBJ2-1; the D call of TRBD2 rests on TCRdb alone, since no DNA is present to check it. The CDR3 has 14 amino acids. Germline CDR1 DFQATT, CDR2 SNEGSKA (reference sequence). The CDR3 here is CSASGGRDLDEQFF.